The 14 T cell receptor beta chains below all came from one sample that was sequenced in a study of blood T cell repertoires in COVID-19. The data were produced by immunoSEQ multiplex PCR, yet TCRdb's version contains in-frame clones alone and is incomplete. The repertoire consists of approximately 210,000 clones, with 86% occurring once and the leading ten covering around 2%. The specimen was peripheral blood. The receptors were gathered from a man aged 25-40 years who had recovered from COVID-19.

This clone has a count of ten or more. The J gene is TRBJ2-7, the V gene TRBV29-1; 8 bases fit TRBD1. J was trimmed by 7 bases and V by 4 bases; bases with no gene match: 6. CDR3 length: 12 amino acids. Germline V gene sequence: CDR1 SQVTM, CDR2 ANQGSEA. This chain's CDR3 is CSVATGAGEQYF. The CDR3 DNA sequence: TGCAGCGTTGCGACAGGGGCGGGTGAGCAGTACTTC.

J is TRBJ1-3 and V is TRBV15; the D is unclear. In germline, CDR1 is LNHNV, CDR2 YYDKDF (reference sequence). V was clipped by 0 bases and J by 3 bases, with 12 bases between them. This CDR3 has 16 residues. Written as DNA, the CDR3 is TGTGCCACCAGCAGAGATGGACTGGTCATTGGAAACACCATATATTTT. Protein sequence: CATSRDGLVIGNTIYF. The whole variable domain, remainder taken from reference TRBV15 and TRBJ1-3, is DAMVIQNPRYQVTQFGKPVTLSCSQTLNHNVMYWYQQKSSQAPKLLFHYYDKDFNNEADTPDNFQSRRPNTSFCFLDIRSPGLGDTAMYLCATSRDGLVIGNTIYFGEGSWLTVV.

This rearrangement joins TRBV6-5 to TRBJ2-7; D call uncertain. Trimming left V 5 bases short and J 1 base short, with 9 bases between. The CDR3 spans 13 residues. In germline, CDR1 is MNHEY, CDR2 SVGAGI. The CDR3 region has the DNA TGTGCCAGCAGTATTACTGGTTCCTACGAGCAGTACTTC. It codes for CASSITGSYEQYF.

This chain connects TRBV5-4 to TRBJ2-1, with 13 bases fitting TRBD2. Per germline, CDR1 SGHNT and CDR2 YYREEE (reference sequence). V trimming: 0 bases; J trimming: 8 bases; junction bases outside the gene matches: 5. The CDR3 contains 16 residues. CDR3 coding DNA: TGTGCCAGCAGCTTGGGACTAGCGGGGGGAGTGGATGAGCAGTTCTTC. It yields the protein CASSLGLAGGVDEQFF.

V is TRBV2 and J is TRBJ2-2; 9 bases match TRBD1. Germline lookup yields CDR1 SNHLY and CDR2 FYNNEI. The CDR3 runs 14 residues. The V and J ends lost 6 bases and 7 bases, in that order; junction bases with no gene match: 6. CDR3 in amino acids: CASRETGGVGELFF. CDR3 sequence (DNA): TGTGCCAGCAGGGAGACAGGGGGGGTCGGGGAGCTGTTTTTT. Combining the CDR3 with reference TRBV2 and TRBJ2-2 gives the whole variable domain EPEVTQTPSHQVTQMGQEVILRCVPISNHLYFYWYRQILGQKVEFLVSFYNNEISEKSEIFDDQFSVERPDGSNFTLKIRSTKLEDSAMYFCASRETGGVGELFFGEGSRLTVL.

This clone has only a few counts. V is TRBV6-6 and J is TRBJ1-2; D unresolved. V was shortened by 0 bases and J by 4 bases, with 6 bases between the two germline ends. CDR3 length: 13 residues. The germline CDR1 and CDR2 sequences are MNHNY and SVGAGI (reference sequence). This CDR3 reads CASSYSTAYGYTF. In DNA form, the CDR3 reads TGTGCCAGCAGTTACTCTACAGCCTATGGCTACACCTTC.

The CDR3 loop reads CASSSSSGDSYNEQFF. DNA for the CDR3: TGTGCCAGCAGCTCTTCTAGCGGGGACTCCTACAATGAGCAGTTCTTC. The V gene is TRBV13, the J gene TRBJ2-1, with 9 bases aligning to TRBD2. This CDR3 has 16 amino acids. V shed 4 bases and J 0 bases; nucleotides not matched to a gene: 4. Germline V gene sequence: CDR1 PRHDT, CDR2 FYEKMQ (reference sequence).

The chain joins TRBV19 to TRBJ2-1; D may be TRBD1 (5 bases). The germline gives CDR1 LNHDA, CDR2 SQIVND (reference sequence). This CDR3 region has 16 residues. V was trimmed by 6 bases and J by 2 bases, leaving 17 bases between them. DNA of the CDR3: TGTGCCAGTAGGTCGGACCAGGGAATTCCCTACAATGAGCAGTTCTTC. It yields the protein CASRSDQGIPYNEQFF.

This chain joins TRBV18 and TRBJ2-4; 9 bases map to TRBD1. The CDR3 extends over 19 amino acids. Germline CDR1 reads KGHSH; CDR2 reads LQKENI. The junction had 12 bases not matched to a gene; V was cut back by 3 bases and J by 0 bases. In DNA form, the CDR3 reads TGTGCCAGCTCACCGGGGACAGGGATCATCTACCAAGCCAAAAACATTCAGTACTTC. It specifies CASSPGTGIIYQAKNIQYF.

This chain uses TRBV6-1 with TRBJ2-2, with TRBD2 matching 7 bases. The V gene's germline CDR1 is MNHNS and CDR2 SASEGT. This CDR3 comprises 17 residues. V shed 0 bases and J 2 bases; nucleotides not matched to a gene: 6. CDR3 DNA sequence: TGTGCCAGCAGTGAAGCGGGGGGAGGGTTAAACACCGGGGAGCTGTTTTTT. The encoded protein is CASSEAGGGLNTGELFF.

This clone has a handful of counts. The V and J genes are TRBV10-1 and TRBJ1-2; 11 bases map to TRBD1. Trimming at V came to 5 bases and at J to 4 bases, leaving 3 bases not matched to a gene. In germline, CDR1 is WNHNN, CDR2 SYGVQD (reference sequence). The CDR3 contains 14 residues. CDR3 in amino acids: CASSPGTGGYGYTF. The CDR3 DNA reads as TGCGCCAGCAGTCCCGGGACAGGGGGCTATGGCTACACCTTC.

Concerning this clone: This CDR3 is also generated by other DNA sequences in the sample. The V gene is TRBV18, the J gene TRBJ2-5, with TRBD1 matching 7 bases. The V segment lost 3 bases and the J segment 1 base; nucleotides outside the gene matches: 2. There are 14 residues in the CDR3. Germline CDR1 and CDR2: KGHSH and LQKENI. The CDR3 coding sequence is TGTGCCAGCTCACCGGGACAGTCCCAAGAGACCCAGTACTTC. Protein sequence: CASSPGQSQETQYF.

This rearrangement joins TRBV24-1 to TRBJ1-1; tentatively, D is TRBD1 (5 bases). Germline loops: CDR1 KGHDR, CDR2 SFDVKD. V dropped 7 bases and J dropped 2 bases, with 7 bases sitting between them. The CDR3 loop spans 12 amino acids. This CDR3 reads CATRGGNTEAFF. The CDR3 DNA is TGTGCCACCAGGGGGGGTAACACTGAAGCTTTCTTT.

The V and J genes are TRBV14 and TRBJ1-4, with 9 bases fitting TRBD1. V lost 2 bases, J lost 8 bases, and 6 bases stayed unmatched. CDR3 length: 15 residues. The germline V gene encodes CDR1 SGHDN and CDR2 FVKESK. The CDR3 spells CASSQSTGGGEKLFF. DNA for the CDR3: TGTGCCAGCAGCCAATCGACAGGGGGAGGAGAAAAACTGTTTTTT. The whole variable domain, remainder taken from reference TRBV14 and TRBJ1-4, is EAGVTQFPSHSVIEKGQTVTLRCDPISGHDNLYWYRRVMGKEIKFLLHFVKESKQDESGMPNNRFLAERTGGTYSTLKVQPAELEDSGVYFCASSQSTGGGEKLFFGSGTQLSVL.